Listed below are T cell receptor beta chains from one sample, sequenced in a study of cytomegalovirus exposure and HLA in healthy donors. Assay: immunoSEQ multiplex PCR; the TCRdb copy retains only in-frame clones and omits some. The sample holds 130,000 to 150,000 clones. The sample was PBMCs. The receptors shown here come from a woman between 45 and 60 years old in good health and CMV-seronegative. CDR3s include the opening cysteine and the closing phenylalanine or tryptophan. The order of the fields is J gene, D gene, V gene, CDR3 protein, CDR3 DNA. A D gene is named only where the DNA matches it firmly.

>TRBJ1-1|-|TRBV6-1
CASSEPAEAFF
TGTGCCAGCAGTGAGCCAGCTGAAGCTTTCTTT
>TRBJ1-5|-|TRBV28
CASSLGPSAQHF
TGTGCCAGCAGTTTAGGTCCGTCAGCCCAGCATTTT
>TRBJ2-7|-|TRBV11-2
CASSQVTYEQYF
TGTGCCAGCAGCCAGGTTACCTACGAGCAGTACTTC
>TRBJ1-6|TRBD1|TRBV9
CASSFQGARGNSPLHF
TGTGCCAGCAGCTTTCAGGGGGCGCGGGGTAATTCACCCCTCCACTTT
>TRBJ2-7|-|TRBV6-6
CASSSGQLRYEQYF
TGTGCCAGCAGTTCCGGACAGCTGCGGTACGAGCAGTACTTC
>TRBJ2-1|-|TRBV9
CASSATRASSYNEQFF
TGTGCCAGCAGCGCTACTCGAGCTTCCTCCTACAATGAGCAGTTCTTC
>TRBJ1-4|-|TRBV18
CASSPSGSANEKLFF
TGTGCCAGCTCACCCTCAGGGTCGGCTAATGAAAAACTGTTTTTT
>TRBJ2-6|-|TRBV23-1
CASSHHSWLGGANVLTF
TGCGCCAGCAGTCACCACAGTTGGCTGGGTGGGGCCAACGTCCTGACTTTC
>TRBJ1-5|-|TRBV6-1
CASSESGVSNQPQHF
TGTGCCAGCAGTGAATCGGGGGTATCTAATCAGCCCCAGCATTTT
>TRBJ2-3|-|TRBV5-1
CASSLDPVSTDTQYF
TGCGCCAGCAGCTTGGATCCAGTTAGCACAGATACGCAGTATTTT
>TRBJ1-6|-|TRBV6-5
CASRPDSFNSPLHF
TGTGCCAGCAGACCGGACAGTTTTAATTCACCCCTCCACTTT